The T cell receptor beta chain under discussion was sequenced for a study of blood T cell repertoires in COVID-19. Study in general: Spain, Italy and the United States supplied samples that represented acute and convalescent COVID-19.

Generated by immunoSEQ multiplex PCR, the TCRdb table keeps only in-frame clones and is missing some. The table has about 180,000 clones, 85% seen once. Donors of Cohort 3 who recovered were those that had two negative PCRs, clearance, or symptom resolution. This CDR3 is 13 amino acids long. Per germline, CDR1 LNHDA and CDR2 SQIVND (reference sequence). This clone was detected only once. One junction end does not reproduce the germline sequence, and a read error may be involved. This rearrangement joins TRBV19 to TRBJ1-3; D gene unclear. The receptor comes from a middle-aged man who had recovered from COVID-19. The specimen sequenced was PBMCs or T cells enriched from blood (not recorded which). This CDR3 reads CNIPTERGNTIYF. CDR3 nucleotide sequence: TGCAATATACCTACAGAGAGAGGAAACACCATATATTTT.